What follows are 5 T cell receptor beta chains derived from one specimen sequenced in a study of blood T cell repertoires in COVID-19. The assay was immunoSEQ multiplex PCR, and TCRdb's table has in-frame clones only and misses some. The table lists 70,000 or so clones, roughly 84% of them singletons. Input material: peripheral blood. Receptor source: a woman aged 18 to 35 with acute or convalescent COVID-19.

This clone was detected only once. The V gene is TRBV5-4, the J gene TRBJ2-3; the match to TRBD1 covers 7 bases. V shed 4 bases, J shed 6 bases, and the junction held 11 bases outside the gene matches. The germline CDR1 and CDR2 sequences are SGHNT and YYREEE (reference sequence). This CDR3 is 15 amino acids long. The CDR3 sequence is CASSTPTGSTDTQYF. The CDR3 DNA is TGTGCCAGCAGCACCCCGACAGGGTCTACCGATACGCAGTATTTT.

This chain uses TRBV3-1 (or the pseudogene TRBV3-2) with TRBJ2-1; 7 bases agree with TRBD2. The J segment lost 1 base and the V segment lost 3 bases, leaving 9 bases of the junction unmatched. CDR1 and CDR2 from the germline V gene are LGHDT and YNNKEL (reference sequence). CDR3 length: 17 amino acids. CDR3 sequence reads: CASSHAWRGRSYNEQFF. The CDR3 coding sequence is TGTGCCAGCAGCCACGCATGGCGCGGGAGATCCTACAATGAGCAGTTCTTC.

The V gene is TRBV4-1, the J gene TRBJ2-7; TRBD1 agrees at 11 bases. V was pared by 3 bases and J by 5 bases, with 9 bases of the junction left unmatched. CDR1 MGHRA and CDR2 YSYEKL come from the germline V gene. This CDR3 has 16 amino acids. This CDR3 is CASSHPGQGAPDEQYF. In DNA form, the CDR3 reads TGCGCCAGCAGCCACCCCGGACAGGGGGCTCCGGACGAGCAGTACTTC.

The chain is built from TRBV25-1 and TRBJ2-1; a possible D gene is TRBD2 (6 bases). The ends were cut back, 5 bases at V and 7 bases at J, with 21 bases in the middle. The CDR3 has 16 amino acids. Per the germline V gene, CDR1 is MGHDK and CDR2 is SYGVNS. CDR3 loop: CASSKDRDSQRNEQFF. CDR3 coding DNA: TGTGCCAGCAGTAAAGACCGGGACTCACAAAGGAATGAGCAGTTCTTC.

The V and J genes are TRBV2 and TRBJ2-6, with D possibly being TRBD2 (5 bases). The CDR3 sequence is 19 residues long. The ends were cut back, 4 bases at V and 0 bases at J, with 19 bases in the middle. Germline assignment: CDR1 SNHLY and CDR2 FYNNEI. The CDR3 here is CASSAPDLFKNSGANVLTF. The DNA for the CDR3 is TGTGCCAGCAGTGCCCCGGACTTATTCAAAAACTCTGGGGCCAACGTCCTGACTTTC.